This T cell receptor beta chain derives from a study of CD8 T cell repertoires and HIV-1 epitope variants. Study information: Controls were a CMV, EBV and flu peptide pool, Ebola AY9 negative control, and no-peptide well. Separate from the cultures, 1M uncultured T cells served as baseline. The study's findings and limits: The TAALDMSHF plasma variant had no responses, unlike KF9 (roughly 5 clonotypes) and HW9 (one).

Germline CDR1 SGHNT, CDR2 YYREEE (reference sequence). This CDR3 has 15 residues. Trimming removed 4 bases from V and 1 base from J; junction bases left unmatched: 2. Note on this clone: Its antigen is as yet unknown.

Method: immunoSEQ multiplex PCR; TCRdb's copy keeps in-frame clones and lacks some. The sample lists around 4,400 clones; 55% to 70% were seen once. Sequences were obtained from cultured CD8+ T cells derived from PBMCs. The rearrangement joins TRBV5-4 to TRBJ1-5, with TRBD1 matching over 10 bases. This receptor was taken from a male donor with HIV. CDR3 protein: CASSLDRGSNQPQHF. DNA of the CDR3: TGTGCCAGCAGCCTGGACAGGGGGAGCAATCAGCCCCAGCATTTT.